The rows below give T cell receptor beta chains drawn from one sample of a study of patients and donors after allogeneic stem cell transplantation. Each CDR3 protein is one row after TCRdb ran MiXCR on the RT-PCR reads. The sample holds about 200,000 distinct CDR3 sequences, 41% seen once. Material for sequencing was blood, either unsorted or a sorted T cell fraction (not recorded which). These receptors all come from a human donor who was either an allogeneic HSCT recipient or a stem cell or donor lymphocyte infusion donor (not recorded which). It is not recorded whose cells these are; they may come from a transplant donor. Each CDR3 is given with its conserved first and last residue. A D gene is named only where the DNA matches it firmly. Clone sizes are given selectively: once, few, many, or a class where the clone is expanded.

j_gene | v_gene | abundance | d_gene | CDR3aa | CDR3nt
TRBJ2-7 | TRBV9 | . | . | CASSVAPTYEQYF | TGTGCCAGCAGCGTAGCTCCGACCTACGAGCAGTACTTC
TRBJ2-7 | TRBV5-6 | . | . | CASSRGFEQYF | TGTGCCAGCAGTAGGGGGTTCGAGCAGTACTTC
TRBJ2-2 | TRBV3-1 | . | . | CASSQVSSLKTGELFF | TGTGCCAGCAGCCAAGTCTCCTCTCTAAAAACCGGGGAGCTGTTTTTT
TRBJ1-1 | TRBV27 | many | . | CASSLQVRNTEAFF | TGTGCCAGCAGTTTACAGGTCCGGAACACTGAAGCTTTCTTT
TRBJ2-1 | TRBV28 | . | TRBD2 | CASSLWLAGGTSSYNEQFF | TGTGCCAGCAGTTTATGGCTAGCGGGAGGAACGAGCTCCTACAATGAGCAGTTCTTC
TRBJ2-5 | TRBV3-1 | . | TRBD2 | CASGLAGWRETQYF | TGTGCCAGCGGACTAGCGGGATGGAGGGAGACCCAGTACTTC
TRBJ2-3 | TRBV12-3/TRBV12-4 | . | . | CASSKSEYF | TGTGCCAGCAGCAAATCCGAGTATTTT
TRBJ2-2 | TRBV12-3/TRBV12-4 | once | . | CASQGGRVAGELFF | TGTGCCAGCCAAGGTGGCAGGGTGGCCGGGGAGCTGTTTTTT
TRBJ1-1 | TRBV15 | few | . | CATSRAPMDTEAFF | TGTGCCACCAGCAGAGCCCCCATGGACACTGAAGCTTTCTTT
TRBJ1-4 | TRBV20-1 | . | TRBD1 | CSARDTGTGNEKLFF | TGCAGTGCTAGAGACACTGGGACAGGGAATGAAAAACTGTTTTTT
TRBJ2-1 | TRBV7-2 | . | TRBD2 | CASSNSGGVYNEQFF | TGTGCTAGCAGCAACTCGGGAGGCGTATACAATGAGCAGTTCTTC
TRBJ1-2 | TRBV30 | once | . | CAWIFGYTF | TGTGCCTGGATATTCGGCTACACCTTC
TRBJ1-2 | TRBV5-1 | few | . | CASSGNRDGYTF | TGCGCCAGCAGCGGGAACAGGGATGGCTACACCTTC
TRBJ2-1 | TRBV30 | . | TRBD2 | CAWSGPTTSGSYNEQFF | TGTGCCTGGAGTGGCCCAACCACTAGCGGGAGTTACAATGAGCAGTTCTTC
TRBJ1-2 | TRBV9 | few | TRBD1 | CASSEPSTGVGGGYTF | TGTGCCAGCAGCGAGCCCTCCACAGGGGTAGGCGGTGGCTACACCTTC
TRBJ2-3 | TRBV20-1 | few | . | CSAPLTDTQYF | TGCAGTGCCCCCTTGACAGATACGCAGTATTTT
TRBJ1-2 | TRBV7-2 | . | TRBD1 | CASSPRTGGLYGYTF | TGTGCCAGCAGCCCTCGGACAGGCGGACTCTATGGCTACACCTTC
TRBJ1-1 | TRBV12-3/TRBV12-4 | . | TRBD1 | CASKGTENTEAFF | TGTGCCAGCAAGGGGACAGAGAACACTGAAGCTTTCTTT
TRBJ2-5 | TRBV5-1 | . | . | CASSLARQLYQETQYF | TGCGCCAGCAGCTTGGCCCGGCAGTTGTACCAAGAGACCCAGTACTTC
TRBJ2-6 | TRBV12-3/TRBV12-4 | . | . | CASGATGANVLTF | TGTGCCAGCGGGGCGACCGGGGCCAACGTCCTGACTTTC
TRBJ2-1 | TRBV28 | few | . | CASSLLGLAYNEQFF | TGTGCCAGCAGTTTATTGGGGCTAGCCTACAATGAGCAGTTCTTC
TRBJ2-3 | TRBV10-3 | few | . | CASESTDTQYF | TGTGCCTCTGAAAGCACAGATACGCAGTATTTT
TRBJ1-2 | TRBV5-4 | few | TRBD1 | CATLLSPGQPYYGYTF | TGTGCCACCCTCCTGTCCCCGGGACAGCCTTACTATGGCTACACCTTC
TRBJ2-7 | TRBV3-1 | . | TRBD1 | CASSHQRTGTDGEHEQYF | TGTGCCAGCAGCCACCAAAGGACTGGGACAGATGGTGAGCACGAGCAGTACTTC
TRBJ1-5 | TRBV28 | few | . | CASSSQVDAPQHF | TGTGCCAGCAGTTCACAGGTGGACGCGCCCCAGCATTTT
TRBJ1-1 | TRBV30 | . | . | CAWSVRPKNTEAFF | TGTGCCTGGAGTGTACGTCCGAAGAACACTGAAGCTTTCTTT
TRBJ1-2 | TRBV12-3/TRBV12-4 | . | . | CASSPQVGVGYTF | TGTGCCAGCAGTCCACAGGTGGGGGTTGGCTACACCTTC
TRBJ2-2 | TRBV12-3/TRBV12-4 | few | . | CASSLVRQNTGELFF | TGTGCCAGCAGTTTAGTACGGCAGAACACCGGGGAGCTGTTTTTT
TRBJ1-2 | TRBV7-2 | few | TRBD1 | CASSLVLGTGDGYTF | TGTGCCAGCAGCTTAGTTTTGGGGACAGGTGATGGCTACACCTTC
TRBJ1-1 | TRBV7-3 | . | . | CASSPKENTEAFF | TGTGCCAGCAGCCCCAAGGAGAACACTGAAGCTTTCTTT
TRBJ2-2 | TRBV21-1 | . | . | CASSSQSEGAGELFF | TGTGCCAGCAGCTCCCAAAGCGAGGGGGCCGGGGAGCTGTTTTTT
TRBJ1-2 | TRBV12-3/TRBV12-4 | . | . | CASSMTTGKGYTF | TGTGCCAGCAGCATGACAACAGGGAAGGGCTACACCTTC
TRBJ2-2 | TRBV29-1 | few | . | CSVVVRGPNTGELFF | TGCAGCGTTGTCGTGCGAGGGCCGAACACCGGGGAGCTGTTTTTT
TRBJ1-1 | TRBV5-1 | . | TRBD1 | CASSPPGTGTEAFF | TGCGCCAGCAGCCCACCTGGGACAGGGACTGAAGCTTTCTTT
TRBJ2-1 | TRBV4-1 | . | . | CASSQDLVIVGEQFF | TGCGCCAGCAGCCAGGATCTAGTGATAGTCGGTGAGCAGTTCTTC
TRBJ2-1 | TRBV27 | . | TRBD2 | CASSRREGNYNEQFF | TGTGCCAGCAGTCGTCGGGAGGGGAACTACAATGAGCAGTTCTTC
TRBJ2-7 | TRBV12-3/TRBV12-4 | few | TRBD1 | CASSLFGTGGRHYEQYF | TGTGCCAGCAGTTTATTCGGGACAGGGGGCCGCCACTACGAGCAGTACTTC
TRBJ2-6 | TRBV25-1 | few | . | CASTNGATGANVLTF | TGTGCCAGCACAAATGGGGCAACAGGGGCCAACGTCCTGACTTTC
TRBJ2-7 | TRBV7-9 | . | . | CASTDGDEQYF | TGTGCCAGCACTGATGGCGACGAGCAGTACTTC
TRBJ1-1 | TRBV5-8 | few | . | CASSFAAGRAAEAFF | TGTGCCAGCAGCTTCGCCGCCGGACGGGCCGCTGAAGCTTTCTTT
TRBJ1-1 | TRBV12-3/TRBV12-4 | many | . | CASSLKQNTEAFF | TGTGCCAGCAGTTTAAAGCAGAACACTGAAGCTTTCTTT
TRBJ1-5 | TRBV7-8 | . | TRBD1 | CASSFLSGGGQPQHF | TGTGCCAGCAGCTTTTTATCAGGGGGCGGCCAGCCCCAGCATTTT
TRBJ1-2 | TRBV12-3/TRBV12-4 | few | TRBD1 | CASTPGGLPGFYGYTF | TGTGCCAGCACCCCAGGGGGACTCCCCGGATTCTATGGCTACACCTTC
TRBJ2-3 | TRBV4-1 | few | . | CASSQDQGFGTDTQYF | TGCGCCAGCAGCCAAGATCAAGGGTTTGGCACAGATACGCAGTATTTT
TRBJ2-1 | TRBV7-2 | . | . | CASSSGLLDEQFF | TGTGCCAGCAGCTCGGGTCTGCTGGATGAGCAGTTCTTC
TRBJ1-6 | TRBV7-8 | . | . | CASSSHGNSPLHF | TGTGCCAGCAGCTCACACGGGAATTCACCCCTCCACTTT
TRBJ1-2 | TRBV28 | . | . | CASSLFGQGNYGYTF | TGTGCCAGCAGTTTATTTGGCCAGGGGAACTATGGCTACACCTTC
TRBJ1-6 | TRBV28 | . | . | CASSKGGYNSPLHF | TGTGCCAGCTCCAAGGGGGGTTATAATTCACCCCTCCATTTT
TRBJ1-2 | TRBV29-1 | many | TRBD1 | CSVEGSIPGQIYGYTF | TGCAGCGTTGAAGGGTCCATCCCGGGACAGATATATGGCTACACCTTC
TRBJ1-1 | TRBV29-1 | . | TRBD1 | CSVPGQGAVWDTEAFF | TGCAGCGTCCCCGGGCAGGGGGCAGTGTGGGACACTGAAGCTTTCTTT
TRBJ1-1 | TRBV9 | few | . | CASSVAGMGNTEAFF | TGTGCCAGCAGCGTAGCCGGGATGGGGAACACTGAAGCTTTCTTT